This T cell receptor (beta chain) was documented in a study of blood T cells in healthy people across ages. Background on the study: Template switching recovered approximately one barcoded beta molecule for every two T cells.

The second PCR ran roughly 7 to 11 cycles with a sample-barcoded 5' primer and J-beta primers. Each single sample gave us at least 2.5 million CDR3-containing paired-end reads. TCRdb recomputed calls from the 5' RACE reads with MiXCR, one row per CDR3 protein. The sample records approximately 900,000 distinct CDR3 sequences, 25% to 35% being singletons. The table lists this clonotype with a few counts. V was pared by 10 bases and J by 7 bases, with 8 bases of the junction left unmatched. The CDR3 consists of 13 residues. Germline loops: CDR1 MNHEY, CDR2 SVGEGT. The sample was also reused in another study, on T cells of mothers and their children. This second report adds: Each child contributed about 3 million TCR beta CDR3 reads, while each mother contributed over 10 million. Inherited differences only slightly affect thymic shaping of TCR recombination output.

The chain links TRBV6-2 or TRBV6-3 to TRBJ1-4; 8 bases are a match to TRBD1. The sample taken for sequencing was blood. This clonotype was sampled from a middle-aged woman in good health. The CDR3 bases are TGTGCCACCAGGGACAGGCTGCCTGAAAAACTGTTTTTT. The encoded protein is CATRDRLPEKLFF.